This entry lists 14 T cell receptor beta chains sequenced from one sample in a study of cytomegalovirus exposure and HLA in healthy donors (dated by TCRdb to about 2017). Library creation used the immunoSEQ multiplex PCR assay. For the multiplex PCR, a mixture combining 60 forward primers for TCR Vbeta segments and 13 reverse primers for TCR Jbeta segments was used. Not all clones reach the TCRdb copy of this immuneACCESS table, which keeps in-frame sequences only. Checked studies attribute under half of the gap to unresolved V genes and leave the rest unexplained. The sample contains 120,000 to 150,000 clones, around 80% of them found a single time. The top ten clones comprise 1.5% to 2.5% of the sample. Material: PBMCs. Every receptor here comes from a woman in her 40s in good health and CMV-seronegative.

The chain employs TRBV27 and TRBJ2-1, with 7 positions matching TRBD1. Trimming removed 1 base from V and 4 bases from J; junction bases left unmatched: 7. Per the germline V gene, CDR1 is MNHEY and CDR2 is SMNVEV (reference sequence). The CDR3 has 16 amino acids. The DNA for the CDR3 is TGTGCCAGCAGTTTATTTGGGGGACAGAAATACAATGAGCAGTTCTTC. Its translation: CASSLFGGQKYNEQFF.

V and J are TRBV4-2 and TRBJ1-2, with 7 nucleotides matching TRBD1. The CDR3 contains 15 residues. J lost 1 base, V lost 4 bases, and 6 bases had no gene match. CDR1 and CDR2 (germline): LGHNA, YNFKEQ. CDR3: CASSPPTGFNYGYTF. The CDR3 DNA reads TGTGCCAGCAGCCCCCCGACAGGGTTTAACTATGGCTACACCTTC.

Note on this clone: The germline gene is not matched at one end of the junction; a read error may be the cause. This rearrangement joins TRBV15 to TRBJ1-4; D not resolved. The CDR3 has 16 amino acids. Germline V CDR1 and CDR2: LNHNV, YYDKDF (reference sequence). This CDR3 reads CANSRHLGRTNEKLFF. The CDR3 DNA follows: TGTGCCAACAGCAGACATCTAGGCAGAACTAATGAAAAACTGTTTTTT.

The V call is TRBV7-8, the J call TRBJ1-1; D remains ambiguous. The V end lost 1 base, the J end lost 6 bases, and 9 bases lay between the germline ends. CDR1 and CDR2 (germline): SGHVS, FQNEAQ. CDR3 length equals 13 residues. Here the CDR3 DNA reads TGTGCCAGCAGCTTAGAGTTCGGGTCTGAAGCTTTCTTT. It translates to CASSLEFGSEAFF. The full variable domain, rest sourced from reference TRBV7-8 and TRBJ1-1, is GAGVSQSPRYKVAKRGQDVALRCDPISGHVSLFWYQQALGQGPEFLTYFQNEAQLDKSGLPSDRFFAERPEGSVSTLKIQRTQQEDSAVYLCASSLEFGSEAFFGQGTRLTVV.

This clone was observed once. This chain's CDR3 is CASSPRTGWDSGANVLTF. CDR3 in DNA: TGTGCCAGCAGTCCGCGGACAGGGTGGGACTCTGGGGCCAACGTCCTGACTTTC. The rearrangement links TRBV28 to TRBJ2-6; 8 bases map to TRBD1. With V trimmed by 5 bases and J by 0 bases, 9 bases remained unmatched. The CDR3 has 18 residues. Germline V gene lookup returns CDR1 MDHEN and CDR2 SYDVKM.

This chain joins TRBV18 and TRBJ2-6; TRBD1 might be the D (6 bases). CDR1 KGHSH and CDR2 LQKENI come from the germline V gene. This CDR3 has 16 residues. With 6 bases removed from V and 0 bases from J, the gap between germline ends came to 12 bases. The CDR3 spells CASSDSLFSGANVLTF. The CDR3 nucleotides read TGTGCCAGCTCGGACAGTTTATTCTCTGGGGCCAACGTCCTGACTTTC.

The chain carries TRBV7-3 and TRBJ2-1; D not certain. Trimming cost V 0 bases and J 7 bases, with 7 bases left between them. The CDR3 has 13 residues. Looked up from germline, CDR1 is SGHTA and CDR2 is FQGTGA. DNA for the CDR3: TGTGCCAGCAGCTTAACGTACCGGAATGAGCAGTTCTTC. It codes for CASSLTYRNEQFF.

V and J are TRBV5-6 and TRBJ2-1, with TRBD1 as a possible D gene (5 bases). Trimming cost V 0 bases and J 6 bases, with 16 bases left between them. The CDR3 is 16 amino acids. Germline V gene data show CDR1 as SGHDT and CDR2 as YYEEEE. The CDR3 DNA sequence: TGTGCCAGCAGCTTGGGGCCAGGGATTGACGGCAATGAGCAGTTCTTC. The encoded protein is CASSLGPGIDGNEQFF.

The chain joins TRBV7-6 to TRBJ2-2, with 12 positions matching TRBD1. The V gene end was trimmed by 2 bases and the J gene end by 7 bases; junction bases not matched to a gene: 5. In germline, CDR1 is SGHVS, CDR2 FNYEAQ. The CDR3 totals 16 residues. The CDR3 loop is CASSLMGQGAFGELFF. CDR3 sequence (DNA): TGTGCCAGCAGCTTAATGGGACAGGGGGCGTTCGGGGAGCTGTTTTTT.

The chain couples TRBV5-4 to TRBJ2-1, with a tentative D call TRBD1 (5 bases). There are 14 residues in the CDR3. Germline lookup yields CDR1 SGHNT and CDR2 YYREEE (reference sequence). Between the trimmed V and J ends, which lost 1 base and 12 bases, there was a span of 17 bases. CDR3 DNA: TGTGCCAGCAGCTTGACAGGCGACAGTTTAGTGCAGTTCTTC. Encoded protein: CASSLTGDSLVQFF. Complete variable domain (other parts from reference TRBV5-4 and TRBJ2-1): ETGVTQSPTHLIKTRGQQVTLRCSSQSGHNTVSWYQQALGQGPQFIFQYYREEENGRGNFPPRFSGLQFPNYSSELNVNALELDDSALYLCASSLTGDSLVQFFGPGTRLTVL.

The chain links TRBV7-9 to TRBJ1-5; D not resolved. Germline V gene lookup returns CDR1 SEHNR and CDR2 FQNEAQ (reference sequence). Trimming took 5 bases from V and 5 from J, leaving 16 bases between them. CDR3 size: 15 residues. The CDR3 bases are TGTGCCAGCAGCCCCGCTGATCCCGGGGATCAGCCCCAGCATTTT. It codes for CASSPADPGDQPQHF.

The chain recombines TRBV7-2 with TRBJ2-7; 9 bases are shared with TRBD2. The CDR3 is 15 amino acids. Germline V gene data show CDR1 as SGHTA and CDR2 as FQGNSA. Trimming cost V 5 bases and J 2 bases; bases outside gene matches: 7. The CDR3 nucleotides read TGTGCCAGCAGCCCCAGACTAGCGGTTACCTACGAGCAGTACTTC. Encoded protein: CASSPRLAVTYEQYF.

The CDR3 DNA follows: TGTGCCAGCATAGCAGGGTTAAAGAACTACGAGCAGTACTTC. It specifies CASIAGLKNYEQYF. The V and J genes are TRBV2 and TRBJ2-7; TRBD1 is a possible D gene (5 bases). The germline V gene has CDR1 SNHLY and CDR2 FYNNEI. The germline V and J ends were trimmed by 7 bases and 3 bases, with 16 bases remaining between them. The CDR3 has 14 residues.

The J gene is TRBJ2-7, the V gene TRBV7-2; a weak D match, TRBD2 (6 bases). CDR3 length equals 15 residues. Trimming left V 3 bases short and J 2 bases short, with 14 bases between. Germline values: CDR1 SGHTA, CDR2 FQGNSA. Written as DNA, the CDR3 is TGTGCCAGCAGCTTGGGCGGTAGCGGAACCTACGAGCAGTACTTC. Its translation: CASSLGGSGTYEQYF.